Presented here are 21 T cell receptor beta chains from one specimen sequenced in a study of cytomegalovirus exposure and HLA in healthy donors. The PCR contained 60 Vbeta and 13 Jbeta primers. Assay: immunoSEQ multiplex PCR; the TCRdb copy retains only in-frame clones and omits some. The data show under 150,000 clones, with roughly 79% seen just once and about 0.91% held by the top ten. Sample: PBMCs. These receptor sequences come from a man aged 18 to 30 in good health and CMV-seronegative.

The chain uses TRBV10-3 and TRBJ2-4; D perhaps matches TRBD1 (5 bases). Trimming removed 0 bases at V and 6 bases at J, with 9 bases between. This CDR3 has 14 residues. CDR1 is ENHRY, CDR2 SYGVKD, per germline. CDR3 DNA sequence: TGTGCCATCAGTGAGTCAACAGGTGGAAACATTCAGTACTTC. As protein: CAISESTGGNIQYF.

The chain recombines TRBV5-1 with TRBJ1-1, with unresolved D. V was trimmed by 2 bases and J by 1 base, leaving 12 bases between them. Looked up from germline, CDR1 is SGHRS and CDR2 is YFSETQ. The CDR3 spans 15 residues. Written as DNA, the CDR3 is TGCGCCAGCAGCTTAGGTCACAGACAGAACACTGAAGCTTTCTTT. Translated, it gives CASSLGHRQNTEAFF.

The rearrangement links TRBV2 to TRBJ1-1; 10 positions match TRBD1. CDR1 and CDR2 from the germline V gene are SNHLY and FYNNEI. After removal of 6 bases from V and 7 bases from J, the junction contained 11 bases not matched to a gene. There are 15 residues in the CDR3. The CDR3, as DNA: TGTGCCAGCAGATCGACAGGGGGCGAAAAGAGTGAAGCTTTCTTT. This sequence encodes CASRSTGGEKSEAFF.

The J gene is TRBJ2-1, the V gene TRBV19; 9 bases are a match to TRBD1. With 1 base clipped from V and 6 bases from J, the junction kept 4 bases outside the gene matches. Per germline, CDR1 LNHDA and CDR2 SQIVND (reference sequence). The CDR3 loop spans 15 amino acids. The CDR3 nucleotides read TGTGCCAGTAGTATAGTCGGACAGGGGATCAATGAGCAGTTCTTC. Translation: CASSIVGQGINEQFF.

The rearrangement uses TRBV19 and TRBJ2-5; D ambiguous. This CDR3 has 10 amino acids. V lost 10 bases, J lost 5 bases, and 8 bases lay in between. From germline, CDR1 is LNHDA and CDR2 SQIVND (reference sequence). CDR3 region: CATGRETQYF. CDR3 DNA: TGTGCCACGGGTCGGGAGACCCAGTACTTC. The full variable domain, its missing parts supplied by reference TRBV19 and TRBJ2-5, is DGGITQSPKYLFRKEGQNVTLSCEQNLNHDAMYWYRQDPGQGLRLIYYSQIVNDFQKGDIAEGYSVSREKKESFPLTVTSAQKNPTAFYLCATGRETQYFGPGTRLLVL.

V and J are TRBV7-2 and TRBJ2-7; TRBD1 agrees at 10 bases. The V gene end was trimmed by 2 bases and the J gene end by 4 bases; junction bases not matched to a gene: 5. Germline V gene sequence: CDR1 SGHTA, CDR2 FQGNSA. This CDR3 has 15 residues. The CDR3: CASSLSRDRGYEQYF. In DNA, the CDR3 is TGTGCCAGCAGCTTAAGCCGGGACAGGGGATACGAGCAGTACTTC.

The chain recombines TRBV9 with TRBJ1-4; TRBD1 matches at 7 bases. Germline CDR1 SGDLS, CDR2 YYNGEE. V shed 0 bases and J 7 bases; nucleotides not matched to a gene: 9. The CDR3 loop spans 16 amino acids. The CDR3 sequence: CASSVGTDRTGEKLFF. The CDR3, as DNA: TGTGCCAGCAGCGTAGGCACGGACAGGACGGGTGAAAAACTGTTTTTT.

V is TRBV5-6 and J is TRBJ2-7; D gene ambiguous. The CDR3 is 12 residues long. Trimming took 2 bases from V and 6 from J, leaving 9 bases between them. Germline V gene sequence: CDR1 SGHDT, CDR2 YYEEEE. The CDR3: CASSLGGGEQYF. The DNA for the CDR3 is TGTGCCAGCAGCTTAGGTGGCGGCGAGCAGTACTTC.

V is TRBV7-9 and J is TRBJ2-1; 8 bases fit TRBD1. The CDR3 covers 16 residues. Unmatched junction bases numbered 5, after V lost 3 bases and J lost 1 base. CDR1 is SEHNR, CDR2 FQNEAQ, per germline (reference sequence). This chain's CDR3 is CASSFRTGRSYNEQFF. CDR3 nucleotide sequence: TGTGCCAGCAGCTTCCGGACAGGGAGGTCCTACAATGAGCAGTTCTTC.

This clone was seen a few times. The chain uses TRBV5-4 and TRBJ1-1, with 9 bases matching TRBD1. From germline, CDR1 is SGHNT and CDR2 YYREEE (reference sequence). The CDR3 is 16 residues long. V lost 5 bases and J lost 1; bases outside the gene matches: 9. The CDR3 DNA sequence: TGTGCCAGCAGTTTCCCGGGACAGGGAACGAACACTGAAGCTTTCTTT. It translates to CASSFPGQGTNTEAFF.

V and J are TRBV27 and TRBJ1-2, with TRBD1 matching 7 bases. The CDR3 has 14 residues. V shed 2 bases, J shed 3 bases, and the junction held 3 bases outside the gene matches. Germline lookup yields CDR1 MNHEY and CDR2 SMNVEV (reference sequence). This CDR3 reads CASSLGTEDYGYTF. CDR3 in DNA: TGTGCCAGCAGTTTAGGGACAGAAGACTATGGCTACACCTTC.

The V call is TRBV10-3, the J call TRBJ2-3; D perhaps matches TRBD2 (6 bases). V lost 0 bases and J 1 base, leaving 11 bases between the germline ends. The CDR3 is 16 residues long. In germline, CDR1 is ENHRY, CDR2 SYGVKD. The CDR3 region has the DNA TGTGCCATCAGTGAGTCTTGGTCGGGGGGCACAGATACGCAGTATTTT. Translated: CAISESWSGGTDTQYF.

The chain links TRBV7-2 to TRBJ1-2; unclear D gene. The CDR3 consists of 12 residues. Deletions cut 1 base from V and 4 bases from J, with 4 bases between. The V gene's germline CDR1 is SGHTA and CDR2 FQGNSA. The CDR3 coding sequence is TGTGCCAGCAGCTTAGAAGCCTATGGCTACACCTTC. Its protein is CASSLEAYGYTF.

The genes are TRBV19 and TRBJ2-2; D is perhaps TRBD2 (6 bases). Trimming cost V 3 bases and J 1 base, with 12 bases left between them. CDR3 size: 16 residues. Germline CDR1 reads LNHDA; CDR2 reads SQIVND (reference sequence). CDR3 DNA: TGTGCCAGTAGTATTTTGGCGGGGCAGAACACCGGGGAGCTGTTTTTT. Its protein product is CASSILAGQNTGELFF.

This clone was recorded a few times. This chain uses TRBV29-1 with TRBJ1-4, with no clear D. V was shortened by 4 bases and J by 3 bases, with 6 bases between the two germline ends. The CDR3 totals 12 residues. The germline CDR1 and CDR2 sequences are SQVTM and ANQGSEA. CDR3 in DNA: TGCAGCGTTGGCGGGTCTAATGAAAAACTGTTTTTT. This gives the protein CSVGGSNEKLFF. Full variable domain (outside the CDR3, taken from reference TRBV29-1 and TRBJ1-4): SAVISQKPSRDICQRGTSLTIQCQVDSQVTMMFWYRQQPGQSLTLIATANQGSEATYESGFVIDKFPISRPNLTFSTLTVSNMSPEDSSIYLCSVGGSNEKLFFGSGTQLSVL.

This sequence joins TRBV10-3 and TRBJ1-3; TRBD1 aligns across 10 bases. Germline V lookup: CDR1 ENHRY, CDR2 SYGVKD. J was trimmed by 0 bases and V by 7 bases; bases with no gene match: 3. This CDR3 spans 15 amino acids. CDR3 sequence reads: CAIKGDRGSGNTIYF. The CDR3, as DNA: TGTGCCATCAAAGGGGACAGGGGCTCTGGAAACACCATATATTTT.

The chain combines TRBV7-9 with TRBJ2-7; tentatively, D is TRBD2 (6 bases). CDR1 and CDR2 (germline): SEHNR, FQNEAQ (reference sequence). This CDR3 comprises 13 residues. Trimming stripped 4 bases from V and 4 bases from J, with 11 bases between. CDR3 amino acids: CASSSREIYEQYF. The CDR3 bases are TGTGCCAGCAGCTCCCGGGAGATATACGAGCAGTACTTC.

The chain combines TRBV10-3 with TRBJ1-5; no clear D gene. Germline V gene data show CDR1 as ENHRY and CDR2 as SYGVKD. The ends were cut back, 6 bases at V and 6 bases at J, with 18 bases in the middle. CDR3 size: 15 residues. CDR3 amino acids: CAISELDAPGQPQHF. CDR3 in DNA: TGTGCCATCAGCGAATTGGATGCGCCGGGTCAGCCCCAGCATTTT.

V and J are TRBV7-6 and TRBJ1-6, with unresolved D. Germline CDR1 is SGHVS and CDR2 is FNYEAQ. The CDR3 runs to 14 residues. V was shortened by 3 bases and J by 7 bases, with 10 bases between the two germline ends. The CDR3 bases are TGTGCCAGCAGCTTTTCCGGGGTCAATTCACCCCTCCACTTT. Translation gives CASSFSGVNSPLHF.

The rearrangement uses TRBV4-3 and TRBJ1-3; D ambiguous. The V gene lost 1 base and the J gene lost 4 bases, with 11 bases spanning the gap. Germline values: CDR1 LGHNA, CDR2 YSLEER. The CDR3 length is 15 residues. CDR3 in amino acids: CASSQGDVGGNTIYF. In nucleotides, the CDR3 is TGCGCCAGCAGCCAAGGTGACGTCGGGGGAAACACCATATATTTT.

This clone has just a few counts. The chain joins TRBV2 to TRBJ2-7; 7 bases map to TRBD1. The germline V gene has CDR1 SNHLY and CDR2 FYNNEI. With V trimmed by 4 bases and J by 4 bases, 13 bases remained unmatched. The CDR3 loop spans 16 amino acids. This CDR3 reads CASSAGTAGGSYEQYF. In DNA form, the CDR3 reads TGTGCCAGCAGTGCCGGTACGGCAGGGGGTAGTTACGAGCAGTACTTC.